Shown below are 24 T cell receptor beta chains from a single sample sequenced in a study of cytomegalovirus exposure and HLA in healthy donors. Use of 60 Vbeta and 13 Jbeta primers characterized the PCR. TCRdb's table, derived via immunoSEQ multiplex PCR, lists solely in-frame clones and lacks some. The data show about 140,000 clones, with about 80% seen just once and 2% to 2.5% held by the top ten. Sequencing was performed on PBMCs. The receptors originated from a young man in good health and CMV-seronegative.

Here the CDR3 reads CASSAPFRVSGKNIQYF. The CDR3, as DNA: TGTGCCAGCAGCGCGCCGTTCAGGGTATCGGGCAAAAACATTCAGTACTTC. This chain links TRBV7-9 with TRBJ2-4; maybe TRBD1 (5 bases). Looked up from germline, CDR1 is SEHNR and CDR2 is FQNEAQ (reference sequence). V shed 5 bases and J shed 3 bases, with 20 bases lying between them. The CDR3 sequence is 17 residues long.

The CDR3 DNA reads as TGTGCCAGCAGTTTATGGGGACAGAGGACGGGAGGGCCGGGGAATGAGCAGTTCTTC. Translating gives CASSLWGQRTGGPGNEQFF. V usage is TRBV27 and J usage is TRBJ2-1; possible D gene TRBD2, 8 bases. This CDR3 region has 19 residues. Germline loops: CDR1 MNHEY, CDR2 SMNVEV (reference sequence). V was clipped by 1 base and J by 7 bases, with 26 bases between them.

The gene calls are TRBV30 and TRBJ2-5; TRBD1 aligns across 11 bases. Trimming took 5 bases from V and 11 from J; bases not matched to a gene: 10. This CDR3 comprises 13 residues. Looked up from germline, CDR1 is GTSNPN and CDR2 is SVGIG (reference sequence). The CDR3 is CAWSGQGGREQYF. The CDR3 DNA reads TGTGCCTGGTCGGGACAGGGGGGGAGGGAGCAGTACTTC. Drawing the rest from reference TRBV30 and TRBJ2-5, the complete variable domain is SQTIHQWPATLVQPVGSPLSLECTVEGTSNPNLYWYRQAAGRGLQLLFYSVGIGQISSEVPQNLSASRPQDRQFILSSKKLLLSDSGFYLCAWSGQGGREQYFGPGTRLLVL.

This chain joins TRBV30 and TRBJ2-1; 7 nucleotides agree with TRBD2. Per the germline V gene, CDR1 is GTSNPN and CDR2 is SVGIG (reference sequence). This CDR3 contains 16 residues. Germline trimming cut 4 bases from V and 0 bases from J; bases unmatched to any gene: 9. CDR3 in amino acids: CAWNRAGRISYNEQFF. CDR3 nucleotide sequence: TGTGCCTGGAATCGAGCGGGGAGGATCTCCTACAATGAGCAGTTCTTC.

CDR3 coding DNA: TGTGCCAAGGGTGGGCCCGGGATCAGCACAGATACGCAGTATTTT. Amino acid sequence: CAKGGPGISTDTQYF. The chain combines TRBV2 with TRBJ2-3; perhaps TRBD2 as D (5 bases). V lost 10 bases to trimming and J lost 0 bases, with 17 bases between them. The CDR3 sequence is 15 residues long. Germline V gene lookup returns CDR1 SNHLY and CDR2 FYNNEI.

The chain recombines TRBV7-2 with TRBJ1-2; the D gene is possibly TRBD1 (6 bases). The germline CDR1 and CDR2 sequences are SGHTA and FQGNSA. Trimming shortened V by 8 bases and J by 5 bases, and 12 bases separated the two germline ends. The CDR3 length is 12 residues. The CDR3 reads CASSDRRYGYTF. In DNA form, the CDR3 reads TGTGCCAGCTCGGACAGACGGTATGGCTACACCTTC.

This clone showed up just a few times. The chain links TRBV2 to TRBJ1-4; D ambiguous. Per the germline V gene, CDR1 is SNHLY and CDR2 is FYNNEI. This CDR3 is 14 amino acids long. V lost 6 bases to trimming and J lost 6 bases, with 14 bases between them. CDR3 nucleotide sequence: TGTGCCAGCAGCGGGTCCCGACGAGATGAAAAACTGTTTTTT. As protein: CASSGSRRDEKLFF.

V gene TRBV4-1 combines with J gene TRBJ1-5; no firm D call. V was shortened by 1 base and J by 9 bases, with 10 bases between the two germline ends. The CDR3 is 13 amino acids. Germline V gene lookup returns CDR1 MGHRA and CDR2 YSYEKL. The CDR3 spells CASSQVEVGPQHF. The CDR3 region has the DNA TGCGCCAGCAGCCAAGTAGAGGTTGGGCCCCAGCATTTT.

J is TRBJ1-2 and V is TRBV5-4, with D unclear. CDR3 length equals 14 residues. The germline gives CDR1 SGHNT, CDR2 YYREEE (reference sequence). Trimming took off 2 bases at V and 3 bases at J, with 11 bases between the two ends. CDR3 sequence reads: CASSFRGSDYGYTF. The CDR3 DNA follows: TGTGCCAGCAGCTTCCGCGGGTCAGACTATGGCTACACCTTC.

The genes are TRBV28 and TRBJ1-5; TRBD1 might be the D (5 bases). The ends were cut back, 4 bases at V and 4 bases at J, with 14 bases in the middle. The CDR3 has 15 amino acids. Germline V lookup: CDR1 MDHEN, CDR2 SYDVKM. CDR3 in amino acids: CASSYEAGPNQPQHF. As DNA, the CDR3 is TGTGCCAGCAGTTACGAGGCAGGGCCAAATCAGCCCCAGCATTTT. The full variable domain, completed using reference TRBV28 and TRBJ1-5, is DVKVTQSSRYLVKRTGEKVFLECVQDMDHENMFWYRQDPGLGLRLIYFSYDVKMKEKGDIPEGYSVSREKKERFSLILESASTNQTSMYLCASSYEAGPNQPQHFGDGTRLSIL.

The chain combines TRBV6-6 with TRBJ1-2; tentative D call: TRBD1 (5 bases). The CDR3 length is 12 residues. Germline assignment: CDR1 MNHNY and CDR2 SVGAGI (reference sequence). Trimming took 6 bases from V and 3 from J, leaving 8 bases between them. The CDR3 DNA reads TGTGCCAGCAGGACAGCAGACTATGGCTACACCTTC. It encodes CASRTADYGYTF.

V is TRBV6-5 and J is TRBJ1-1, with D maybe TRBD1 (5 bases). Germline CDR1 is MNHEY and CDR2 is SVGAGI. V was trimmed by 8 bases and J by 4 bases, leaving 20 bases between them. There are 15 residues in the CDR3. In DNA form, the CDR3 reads TGTGCCAGCGCGAAACAGGAGGGTTGGTTCACTGAAGCTTTCTTT. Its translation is CASAKQEGWFTEAFF.

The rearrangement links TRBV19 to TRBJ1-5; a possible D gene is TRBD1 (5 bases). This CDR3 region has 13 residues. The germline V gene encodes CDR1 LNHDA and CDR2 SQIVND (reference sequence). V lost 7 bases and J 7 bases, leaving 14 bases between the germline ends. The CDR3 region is CASIPPGGQPQHF. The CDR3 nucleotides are TGTGCCAGTATACCTCCGGGGGGGCAGCCCCAGCATTTT.

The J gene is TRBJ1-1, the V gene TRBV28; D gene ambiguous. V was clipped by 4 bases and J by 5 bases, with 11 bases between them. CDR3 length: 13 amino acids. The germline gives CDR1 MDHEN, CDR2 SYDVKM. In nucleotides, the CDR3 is TGTGCCAGCAGTTCCAGGATGTGGACTGAAGCTTTCTTT. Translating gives CASSSRMWTEAFF.

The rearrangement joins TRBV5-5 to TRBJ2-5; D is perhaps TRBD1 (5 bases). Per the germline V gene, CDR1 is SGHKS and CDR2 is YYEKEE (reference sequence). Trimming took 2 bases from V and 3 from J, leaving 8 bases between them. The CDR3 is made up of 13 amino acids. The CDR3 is CASSFAGKETQYF. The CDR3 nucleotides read TGTGCCAGCAGCTTTGCAGGGAAAGAGACCCAGTACTTC.

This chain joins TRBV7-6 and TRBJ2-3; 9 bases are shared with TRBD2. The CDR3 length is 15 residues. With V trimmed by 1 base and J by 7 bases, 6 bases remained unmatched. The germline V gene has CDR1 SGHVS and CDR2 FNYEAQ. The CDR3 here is CASSLGLAGLNTQYF. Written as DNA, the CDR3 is TGTGCCAGCAGCTTAGGCCTAGCGGGACTGAATACGCAGTATTTT.

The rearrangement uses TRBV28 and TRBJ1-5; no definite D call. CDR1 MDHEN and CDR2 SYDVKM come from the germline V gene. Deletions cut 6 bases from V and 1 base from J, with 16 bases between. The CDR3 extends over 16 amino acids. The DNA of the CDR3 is TGTGCCAGCAGCATACCCGTCCGGGAAAGCAATCAGCCCCAGCATTTT. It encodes CASSIPVRESNQPQHF.

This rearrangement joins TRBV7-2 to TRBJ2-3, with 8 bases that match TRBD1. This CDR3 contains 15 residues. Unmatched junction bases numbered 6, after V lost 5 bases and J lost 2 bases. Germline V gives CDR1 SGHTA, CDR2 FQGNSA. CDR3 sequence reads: CASSADRGTTDTQYF. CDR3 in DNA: TGTGCCAGCAGCGCCGACAGGGGCACCACAGATACGCAGTATTTT.

CDR3 in amino acids: CASSFEGTEAFF. CDR3 sequence (DNA): TGCGCCAGCAGCTTTGAGGGAACTGAAGCTTTCTTT. This chain connects TRBV5-1 to TRBJ1-1; D not resolved. Trimming shortened V by 2 bases and J by 5 bases, and 7 bases separated the two germline ends. The CDR3 is 12 amino acids. CDR1 and CDR2 (germline): SGHRS, YFSETQ.

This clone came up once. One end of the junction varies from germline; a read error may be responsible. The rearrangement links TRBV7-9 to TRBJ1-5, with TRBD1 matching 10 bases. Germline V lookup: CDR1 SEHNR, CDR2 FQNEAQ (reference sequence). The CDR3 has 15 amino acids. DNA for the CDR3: TGTTCCAGCAGCTCGGGACAGGGGATAGGTCAGCCCCAGCATTTT. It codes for CSSSSGQGIGQPQHF.

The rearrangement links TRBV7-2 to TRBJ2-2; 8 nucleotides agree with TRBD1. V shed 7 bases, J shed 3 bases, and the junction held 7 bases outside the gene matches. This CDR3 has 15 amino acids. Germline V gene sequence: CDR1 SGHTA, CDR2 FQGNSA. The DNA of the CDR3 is TGTGCCAGCAAAGAGGCAGGGGGCTACACCGGGGAGCTGTTTTTT. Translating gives CASKEAGGYTGELFF. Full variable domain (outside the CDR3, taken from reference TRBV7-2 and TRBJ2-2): GAGVSQSPSNKVTEKGKDVELRCDPISGHTALYWYRQSLGQGLEFLIYFQGNSAPDKSGLPSDRFSAERTGGSVSTLTIQRTQQEDSAVYLCASKEAGGYTGELFFGEGSRLTVL.

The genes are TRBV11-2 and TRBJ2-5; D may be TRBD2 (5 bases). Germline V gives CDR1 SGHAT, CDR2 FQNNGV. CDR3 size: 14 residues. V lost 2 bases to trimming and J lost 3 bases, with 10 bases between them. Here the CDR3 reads CASSLFSREETQYF. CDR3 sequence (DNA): TGTGCCAGCAGCTTATTTTCGAGGGAAGAGACCCAGTACTTC.

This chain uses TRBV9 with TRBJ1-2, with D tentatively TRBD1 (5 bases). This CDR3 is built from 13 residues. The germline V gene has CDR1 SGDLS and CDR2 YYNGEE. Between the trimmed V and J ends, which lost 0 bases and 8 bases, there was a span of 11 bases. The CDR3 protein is CASSVGTGKGYTF. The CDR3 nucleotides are TGTGCCAGCAGCGTAGGAACAGGCAAAGGCTACACCTTC.

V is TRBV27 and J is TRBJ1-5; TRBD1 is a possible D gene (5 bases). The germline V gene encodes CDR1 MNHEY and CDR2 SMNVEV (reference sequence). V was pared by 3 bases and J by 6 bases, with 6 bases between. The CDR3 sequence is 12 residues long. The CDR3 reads CASSFGGQPQHF. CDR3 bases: TGTGCCAGCAGTTTCGGGGGTCAGCCCCAGCATTTT.